The clone carrying this T cell receptor (beta chain) was seen a handful of times. This sample is part of a study of blood T cells in healthy people across ages. V lost 3 bases and J lost 8; bases outside the gene matches: 8. From germline, CDR1 is SQVTM and CDR2 ANQGSEA. CDR3 length: 13 residues. The authors ran a second PCR of about 6 to 12 cycles using a sample-barcoded 5' primer and a J-beta primer mix. Each of the samples gave a minimum of 2.5 million paired-end reads that contained CDR3. Via MiXCR, TCRdb re-called the 5' RACE reads, giving one row per CDR3 protein. The sample lists over a million distinct CDR3 sequences, 40% to 45% occurring once. Healthy Caucasian individuals from Russia aged about 6 to 100 were enrolled as donors. Total RNA was isolated from each sample in quantities of at least 6 micrograms.

The chain couples TRBV29-1 to TRBJ2-7; 9 positions agree with TRBD1. The sequenced sample was blood. This clonotype was sampled from an older woman in good health. CDR3 bases: TGCAGCGTTGATGACAGGGGGGCCGAAAAGCAGTACTTC. It codes for CSVDDRGAEKQYF.